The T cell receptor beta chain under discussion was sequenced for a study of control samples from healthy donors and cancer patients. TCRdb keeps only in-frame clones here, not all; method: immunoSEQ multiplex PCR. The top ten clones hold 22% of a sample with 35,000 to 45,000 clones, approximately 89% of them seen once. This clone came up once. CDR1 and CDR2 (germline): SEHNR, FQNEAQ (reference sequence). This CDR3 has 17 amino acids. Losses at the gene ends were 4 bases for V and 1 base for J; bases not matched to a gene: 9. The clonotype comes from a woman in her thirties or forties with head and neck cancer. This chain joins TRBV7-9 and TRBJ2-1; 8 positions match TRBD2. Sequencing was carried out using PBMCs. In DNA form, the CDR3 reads TGTGCCAGCAGCTCTCCCCTTAGCGGGGTATCCTACAATGAGCAGTTCTTC. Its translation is CASSSPLSGVSYNEQFF.